One and the same sample provided the 5 T cell receptor beta chains below, sequenced in a study of cytomegalovirus exposure and HLA in healthy donors. A multiplex PCR was run with 60 Vbeta primers and 13 Jbeta primers. TCRdb's copy holds only in-frame clones and misses some; the assay was immunoSEQ multiplex PCR. This table has 170,000 or so clones, around 80% appearing once. What was sequenced was PBMCs. These receptors were taken from a woman aged 60-75 years in good health and CMV-seropositive.

This clone was seen only once. This rearrangement joins TRBV30 to TRBJ1-1; no firm D call. Per germline, CDR1 GTSNPN and CDR2 SVGIG (reference sequence). This CDR3 has 13 amino acids. Trimming shortened V by 0 bases and J by 5 bases, and 10 bases separated the two germline ends. The DNA of the CDR3 is TGTGCCTGGAGTGTAAACCTGAGGACTGAAGCTTTCTTT. Translated, it gives CAWSVNLRTEAFF.

J is TRBJ2-1 and V is TRBV5-1; 7 nucleotides align to TRBD2. After removal of 4 bases from V and 9 bases from J, the junction contained 16 bases not matched to a gene. Germline CDR1 and CDR2: SGHRS and YFSETQ. This CDR3 is 16 amino acids long. The CDR3: CASSVVTGGGSVEQFF. CDR3 sequence (DNA): TGCGCCAGCAGCGTGGTCACGGGAGGTGGTAGTGTTGAGCAGTTCTTC. Filled out from reference TRBV5-1 and TRBJ2-1, the complete variable domain reads KAGVTQTPRYLIKTRGQQVTLSCSPISGHRSVSWYQQTPGQGLQFLFEYFSETQRNKGNFPGRFSGRQFSNSRSEMNVSTLELGDSALYLCASSVVTGGGSVEQFFGPGTRLTVL.

V gene TRBV9 combines with J gene TRBJ2-1, with TRBD1 matching 8 bases. The CDR3 runs 15 residues. From germline, CDR1 is SGDLS and CDR2 YYNGEE. After removal of 0 bases from V and 7 bases from J, the junction contained 6 bases not matched to a gene. This chain's CDR3 is CASSVATNRGNEQFF. The CDR3 DNA reads as TGTGCCAGCAGCGTAGCTACAAACAGGGGGAATGAGCAGTTCTTC.

This sequence joins TRBV4-2 and TRBJ2-2; TRBD1 aligns across 9 bases. CDR3 length equals 16 residues. Germline trimming cut 2 bases from V and 5 bases from J; bases unmatched to any gene: 6. Per germline, CDR1 LGHNA and CDR2 YNFKEQ. The CDR3 sequence is CASSQTLTGGTGELFF. The CDR3 nucleotides read TGTGCCAGCAGCCAAACGTTGACAGGGGGGACCGGGGAGCTGTTTTTT.

V usage is TRBV2 and J usage is TRBJ2-3, with D possibly TRBD2 on 6 matching bases. This CDR3 contains 14 residues. Germline CDR1 is SNHLY and CDR2 is FYNNEI. V was clipped by 5 bases and J by 6 bases, with 15 bases between them. CDR3 sequence reads: CASSLAAVSDTQYF. DNA of the CDR3: TGTGCCAGCAGTTTAGCGGCCGTTAGTGATACGCAGTATTTT.